This record concerns one T cell receptor (beta chain) sequence. Its antigen is not identified. From germline, CDR1 is SGDLS and CDR2 YYNGEE. This CDR3 comprises 15 residues. Germline trimming cut 1 base from V and 3 bases from J; bases unmatched to any gene: 2. The data were taken from a study of neoadjuvant anti-PD-1 for oral cavity cancer. About the research overall: Patients without progression received a fourth nivolumab dose around day 43, then surgical resection on days 50-56. The study, taken as a whole, reports: Greater tumor shrinkage accompanied bigger post-treatment sizes of preexisting clones.

Survey sequencing of tumors mostly used 4 to 5.5 ug DNA, two replicates. Sequencing was performed with immunoSEQ multiplex PCR; in TCRdb, only in-frame clones are kept and a portion is missing. The data contain about 5,700 clones, 50% to 60% of them seen just once; the ten biggest clones take up about 7.8%. The chain uses TRBV9 and TRBJ1-1; the match to TRBD1 covers 11 bases. The TCR sequence derives from a person between 40 and 80 years old with oral cavity squamous cell carcinoma. Here the sequenced sample was tumor tissue, taken before nivolumab (anti-PD-1) treatment. This chain's CDR3 is CASSVRTGGDTEAFF. The CDR3 DNA is TGTGCCAGCAGCGTAAGGACAGGGGGCGACACTGAAGCTTTCTTT.